The clone carrying this T cell receptor (beta chain) came up a few times. This entry belongs to a study of T-cell reconstitution after alpha-beta-depleted transplantation in children. Trimming removed 4 bases at V and 10 bases at J, with 9 bases between. This CDR3 comprises 11 residues. Unique molecular identifiers were incorporated when the TCRbeta library was constructed. TCRdb recomputed calls from the PCR reads with MiXCR, one row per CDR3 protein. The sample lists roughly 610,000 distinct CDR3 sequences; over 9.5% were seen once. This sequence originates from a human donor who donated a stem cell graft to a child with acute myeloid leukemia. This sample comprised PBMCs from the stem cell graft donor, obtained from the stem cell graft. The V call is TRBV12-3 or TRBV12-4, the J call TRBJ2-3; D ambiguous. This chain's CDR3 is CASSYEQAQYF. The DNA for the CDR3 is TGTGCCAGCAGTTACGAGCAGGCGCAGTATTTT.